A selection of T cell receptor beta chains follows, all from one sample in a study of response to subunit inactivated influenza vaccine. Using its own MiXCR run on the RT-PCR reads, TCRdb lists one record per CDR3 protein. Of roughly 460,000 distinct CDR3 sequences in the sample, 10% to 11% were seen once. Sequencing used PBMCs from blood, obtained roughly 48 days after vaccination. The receptors were gathered from a man between 45 and 60 years old who received an inactivated influenza vaccine. Both conserved end residues are part of each CDR3. D genes are given only for firm matches. Expanded clones are given a class, and other clones once, few, many or no size at all.

d_call	cdr3_length	v_call	j_call	clone_size	cdr3_aa	cdr3_nt
.	13	TRBV7-9	TRBJ2-7	.	CASSHPNFYEQYF	TGTGCCAGCAGCCATCCTAACTTCTACGAGCAGTACTTC
.	14	TRBV12-3/TRBV12-4	TRBJ1-6	few	CASTIKGGYSPLHF	TGTGCCAGCACCATAAAGGGGGGTTATTCACCCCTCCACTTT
TRBD2	22	TRBV3-1	TRBJ2-1	many	CASSPGARNGTSGRISYNEQFF	TGTGCCAGCAGCCCCGGGGCGCGGAACGGGACTAGCGGGAGGATCTCCTACAATGAGCAGTTCTTC
.	14	TRBV25-1	TRBJ1-6	few	CASSEVKPGSPLHF	TGTGCCAGCAGTGAAGTCAAACCCGGATCACCCCTCCACTTT
.	15	TRBV5-6	TRBJ2-5	many	CASSFLTAGQETQYF	TGTGCCAGCAGCTTTCTGACCGCAGGCCAAGAGACCCAGTACTTC
.	13	TRBV24-1	TRBJ2-7	.	CATGDPLTYEQYF	TGTGCCACCGGGGACCCGTTGACCTACGAGCAGTACTTC
TRBD2	19	TRBV6-5	TRBJ2-1	few	CASSYRGLGLAARENEQFF	TGTGCCAGCAGTTACCGGGGACTGGGACTAGCGGCGAGGGAGAATGAGCAGTTCTTC
.	11	TRBV6-5	TRBJ2-7	many	CASSFSHEQYF	TGTGCCAGCAGTTTCAGTCACGAGCAGTACTTC
TRBD2	14	TRBV9	TRBJ2-1	few	CASSAPGLGSEQFF	TGTGCCAGCAGCGCCCCGGGACTAGGGAGTGAGCAGTTCTTC
.	16	TRBV7-9	TRBJ2-1	.	CASSLFTGGVKNEQFF	TGTGCCAGCAGCCTCTTTACAGGGGGGGTAAAAAATGAGCAGTTCTTC
.	12	TRBV29-1	TRBJ2-1	many	CSVQRLVGEQFF	TGCAGCGTTCAAAGACTAGTCGGTGAGCAGTTCTTC
.	13	TRBV20-1	TRBJ1-1	many	CSARGRMNTEAFF	TGCAGTGCAAGGGGACGGATGAACACTGAAGCTTTCTTT
TRBD2	15	TRBV7-7	TRBJ2-5	few	CASSPQRGGLETQYF	TGTGCTAGCAGTCCTCAGCGGGGGGGCCTGGAGACCCAGTACTTC
.	15	TRBV6-5	TRBJ2-3	few	CASSYWGSQADTQYF	TGTGCCAGCAGTTACTGGGGCTCCCAAGCCGATACGCAGTATTTT
.	11	TRBV6-5	TRBJ2-3	few	CASTGGYTQYF	TGTGCCAGTACTGGGGGGTATACGCAGTATTTT
TRBD1	14	TRBV19	TRBJ1-6	few	CASSPGQENSPLHF	TGTGCCAGTAGCCCGGGACAGGAAAATTCACCCCTCCACTTT
TRBD2	19	TRBV14	TRBJ2-5	.	CASSQDFELAGDFQETQYF	TGTGCCAGCAGCCAAGATTTTGAACTAGCGGGGGACTTCCAAGAGACCCAGTACTTC
TRBD1	14	TRBV12-3/TRBV12-4	TRBJ2-2	.	CASTTGANTGELFF	TGTGCCAGCACAACAGGGGCGAACACCGGGGAGCTGTTTTTT
.	13	TRBV10-3	TRBJ1-4	.	CAIGGEGNEKLFF	TGTGCCATCGGAGGGGAAGGGAATGAAAAACTGTTTTTT
TRBD1	16	TRBV18	TRBJ2-2	.	CASSPRQGGHTGELFF	TGTGCCAGCTCACCCCGACAGGGGGGCCACACCGGGGAGCTGTTTTTT
TRBD1	13	TRBV29-1	TRBJ1-1	few	CSVVGTGNTEAFF	TGCAGCGTTGTGGGGACAGGGAACACTGAAGCTTTCTTT
TRBD2	15	TRBV29-1	TRBJ2-3	many	CSVRSGTSGGDTQYF	TGCAGCGTTCGTTCCGGGACTAGCGGGGGCGATACGCAGTATTTT
TRBD2	16	TRBV28	TRBJ2-4	.	CASSILAGGPENIQYF	TGTGCCAGCAGCATTCTAGCGGGAGGGCCGGAAAACATTCAGTACTTC